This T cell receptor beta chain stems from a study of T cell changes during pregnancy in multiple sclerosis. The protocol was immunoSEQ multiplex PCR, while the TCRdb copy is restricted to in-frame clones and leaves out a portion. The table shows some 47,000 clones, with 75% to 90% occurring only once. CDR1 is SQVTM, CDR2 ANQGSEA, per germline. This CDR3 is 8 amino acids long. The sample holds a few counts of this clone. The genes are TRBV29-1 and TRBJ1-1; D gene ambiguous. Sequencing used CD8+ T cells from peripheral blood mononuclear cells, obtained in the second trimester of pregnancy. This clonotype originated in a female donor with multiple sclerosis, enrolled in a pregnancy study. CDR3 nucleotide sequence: TGCAGTATTCCCGGAGCTTTCTTT. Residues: CSIPGAFF. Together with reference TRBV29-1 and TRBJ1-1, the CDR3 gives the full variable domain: SAVISQKPSRDICQRGTSLTIQCQVDSQVTMMFWYRQQPGQSLTLIATANQGSEATYESGFVIDKFPISRPNLTFSTLTVSNMSPEDSSIYLCSIPGAFFGQGTRLTVV.